This paragraph reports one TCR beta chain. The PCR made use of 60 Vbeta and 13 Jbeta primers. Clones were sequenced by immunoSEQ multiplex PCR, and TCRdb holds only the in-frame ones, with some missing. Altogether 150,000 to 200,000 clones are present, about 79% being singletons, with the ten largest covering about 14%. The V gene lost 2 bases and the J gene lost 7 bases, with 11 bases spanning the gap. Germline V lookup: CDR1 MNHNY, CDR2 SVGAGI (reference sequence). The CDR3 covers 13 residues. The entry originates in a study of cytomegalovirus exposure and HLA in healthy donors. The rearrangement joins TRBV6-6 to TRBJ1-1; tentatively, D is TRBD1 (5 bases). This receptor was identified in a man aged 50-60 years in good health and CMV-seropositive. The sample comprised PBMCs. The CDR3 nucleotides read TGTGCCAGCAGTTACGACAGTCCTGATGAAGCTTTCTTT. Its protein product is CASSYDSPDEAFF.